This T cell receptor (beta chain) derives from a study of blood T cell repertoires in COVID-19. Turning to the study itself: The analysed material was cDNA or gDNA that came from T cells, B-cell-depleted T cells, or PBMCs.

This clone was observed a handful of times. Germline V CDR1 and CDR2: LNHDA, SQIVND (reference sequence). This CDR3 comprises 16 residues. With 3 bases removed from V and 3 bases from J, the gap between germline ends came to 15 bases. Measured with immunoSEQ multiplex PCR; TCRdb has only the in-frame clones, and not every one. The data contain 150,000 or so clones, roughly 90% of them singletons. The rearrangement uses TRBV19 and TRBJ2-4; D is undetermined. Sequences were obtained from peripheral blood. This receptor was identified in a man aged 55 to 70 with acute or convalescent COVID-19. The CDR3 reads CASSMSTLVGKNIQYF. The CDR3 DNA reads as TGTGCCAGTAGTATGTCGACCCTAGTAGGCAAAAACATTCAGTACTTC.